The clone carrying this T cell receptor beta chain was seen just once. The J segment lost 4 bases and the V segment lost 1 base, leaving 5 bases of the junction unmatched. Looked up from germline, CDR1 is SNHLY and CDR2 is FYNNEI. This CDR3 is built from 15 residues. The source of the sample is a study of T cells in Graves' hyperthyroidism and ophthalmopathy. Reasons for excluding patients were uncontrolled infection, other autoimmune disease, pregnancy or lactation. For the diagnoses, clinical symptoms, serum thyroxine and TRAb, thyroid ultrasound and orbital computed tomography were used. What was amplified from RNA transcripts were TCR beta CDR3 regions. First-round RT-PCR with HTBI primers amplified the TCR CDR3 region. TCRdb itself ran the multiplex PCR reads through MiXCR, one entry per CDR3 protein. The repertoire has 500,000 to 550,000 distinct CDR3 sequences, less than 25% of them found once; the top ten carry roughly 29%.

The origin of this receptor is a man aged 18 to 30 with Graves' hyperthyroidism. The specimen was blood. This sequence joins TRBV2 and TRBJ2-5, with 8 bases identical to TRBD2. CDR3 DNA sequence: TGTGCCAGCAGTGAAGAGCGGGAGTGGGGAGAGACCCAGTACTTC. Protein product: CASSEEREWGETQYF.